Following are 20 T cell receptor beta chains from one sample sequenced in a study of T cells in women clearing cervical HPV infection. TCRdb's table, derived via immunoSEQ multiplex PCR, lists solely in-frame clones and lacks some. This sample's table reports 9,200 or so clones. The sequencing input was blood buffy coat. These receptor sequences come from a woman aged 18-70 years with a cervical HPV16 infection that either progressed to CIN3+ or cleared (not recorded which).

With respect to this clone: Read coverage stops 3 residues before the CDR3 terminus; the germline J gene supplies the remainder. This chain joins TRBV7-3 and TRBJ1-2; possibly TRBD1 for D (5 bases). Germline values: CDR1 SGHTA, CDR2 FQGTGA. The CDR3 has 15 amino acids. The covered CDR3 bases are TGTGCCAGCAGCCGACTAGCGTGGGGCACAGATACC. Its translation is CASSRLAWGTDT. Given in full, the CDR3 is CASSRLAWGTDTYTF.

Comment on this clone: The sequence runs out 3 residues before the end of the CDR3; the remainder is reconstructed from the germline J gene. The genes are TRBV5-4 and TRBJ1-1; D ambiguous. The CDR3 totals 12 residues. Germline CDR1 is SGHNT and CDR2 is YYREEE (reference sequence). The CDR3 loop is CASSLGTYRAFF. The CDR3 bases that were read are TGTGCCAGCAGCTTGGGGACTTATAGG.

Notes on this clone: The read stops 3 residues short of the end of the CDR3; the missing end is completed from the germline J gene. The rearrangement links TRBV14 to TRBJ2-7; D is unresolved. Germline CDR1 reads SGHDN; CDR2 reads FVKESK. The V and J ends lost 1 base and 3 bases respectively, with 7 bases between them. This CDR3 region has 13 residues. The CDR3 spells CASSQGQSYEQYF. CDR3 DNA (partial): TGTGCCAGCAGCCAAGGGCAGAGCTACGAG.

In regard to this clone: The sequence runs out 3 residues before the end of the CDR3; the remainder is reconstructed from the germline J gene. The rearrangement uses TRBV7-2 and TRBJ2-3, with D possibly matching TRBD1 (5 bases). The germline V and J ends were trimmed by 1 base and 4 bases, with 12 bases remaining between them. The length of the CDR3 is 15 residues. Germline values: CDR1 SGHTA, CDR2 FQGNSA. The CDR3 sequence: CASSLGQGGSDTQYF. The CDR3 bases that were read are TGTGCCAGCAGCTTAGGGCAGGGTGGGTCAGATACG.

On this clone: The read gets to within 3 residues of the CDR3 end, and the germline J gene fills in the rest. This chain connects TRBV19 to TRBJ1-5, with D possibly matching TRBD1 (6 bases). The CDR3 sequence is 13 residues long. CDR1 is LNHDA, CDR2 SQIVND, per germline (reference sequence). Trimming took 5 bases from V and 7 from J, leaving 12 bases between them. CDR3 DNA, as far as it was read: TGTGCCAGTAGTGGAGCAGGGGACCAGCCC. Its translation is CASSGAGDQP. The complete CDR3 protein is CASSGAGDQPQHF.

Remarks on this clone: Read sequence stops 3 residues before the CDR3 end, and the germline J gene provides the missing end. This chain uses TRBV20-1 with TRBJ1-5; D is possibly TRBD1 (6 bases). CDR1 and CDR2 (germline): DFQATT, SNEGSKA (reference sequence). Trimming removed 4 bases from V and 7 bases from J, with 11 bases in between. CDR3 length equals 12 residues. The CDR3 reads CSAKTGGQPQHF. Partial CDR3 DNA: TGCAGTGCTAAGACAGGCGGCCAGCCC.

Comment on this clone: The CDR3 goes on 3 residues after the read ends, and that part is filled in from the germline J gene. The rearrangement uses TRBV2 and TRBJ2-4; 10 bases line up with TRBD2. V shed 6 bases and J 0 bases; nucleotides not matched to a gene: 5. The CDR3 is made up of 16 amino acids. Germline CDR1 reads SNHLY; CDR2 reads FYNNEI. The covered CDR3 bases are TGTGCCAGCAGGGATTCTAGCGGGGGAGCCAAAAACATT. The encoded protein is CASRDSSGGAKNI. The whole CDR3 protein reads CASRDSSGGAKNIQYF.

On this clone itself: Read sequence stops 3 residues before the CDR3 end, and the germline J gene provides the missing end. The rearrangement links TRBV4-2 to TRBJ2-2; 9 nucleotides align to TRBD2. The CDR3 runs to 15 residues. Germline V gene lookup returns CDR1 LGHNA and CDR2 YNFKEQ. J lost 7 bases, V lost 3 bases, and 6 bases had no gene match. Incomplete CDR3 DNA: TGTGCCAGCAGCCAGGCGGGGGGGAGTGGCGGGGAG. It translates to CASSQAGGSGGE. The whole CDR3 protein reads CASSQAGGSGGELFF.

CDR3 protein: CASQGRRANVLFF. Incomplete CDR3 DNA: TGTGCCAGCCAGGGCAGAAGGGCCAACGTG. The gene calls are TRBV7-2 and TRBJ2-2, with D maybe TRBD1 (5 bases). Sequencing ends 3 residues short of the CDR3 end; the germline J gene provides the rest. This CDR3 is 13 amino acids long. The germline V gene has CDR1 SGHTA and CDR2 FQGNSA.

Of note for this clone: The observed sequence ends 3 residues before the CDR3 terminus, with the missing tail filled in from the germline J gene. The V and J genes are TRBV6-2 or TRBV6-3 and TRBJ1-2, with a possible D match to TRBD1 (5 bases). CDR1 and CDR2 from the germline V gene are MNHEY and SVGEGT. This CDR3 is 16 amino acids long. Partial CDR3 DNA: TGTGCCAGCAGTCAGGGACTAGCGGGGCTCACAGATACC. The encoded protein is CASSQGLAGLTDT. Given in full, the CDR3 is CASSQGLAGLTDTYTF.

As to this clone: Sequencing ends 3 residues short of the CDR3 end; the germline J gene provides the rest. The rearrangement joins TRBV18 to TRBJ1-1, with D perhaps TRBD1 (5 bases). This CDR3 has 15 amino acids. Germline V CDR1 and CDR2: KGHSH, LQKENI. The CDR3 loop is CASSLGLAGQETAFF. The DNA read from the CDR3 is TGTGCCAGCTCCCTGGGACTAGCGGGGCAAGAGACA.

Concerning this clone itself: Read sequence stops 3 residues before the CDR3 end, and the germline J gene provides the missing end. The chain recombines TRBV20-1 with TRBJ1-6; D is ambiguous. CDR1 DFQATT and CDR2 SNEGSKA come from the germline V gene (reference sequence). Deletions cut 0 bases from V and 10 bases from J, with 10 bases between. The CDR3 runs 13 residues. Partial CDR3 DNA: TGCAGTGCTAGAGATGTTCCAGGCTCACCC. Residues: CSARDVPGSP. The entire CDR3 is CSARDVPGSPLHF.

On this clone: The CDR3 goes on 3 residues after the read ends, and that part is filled in from the germline J gene. The rearrangement uses TRBV11-2 and TRBJ1-1; D gene uncertain. Germline V gives CDR1 SGHAT, CDR2 FQNNGV. The CDR3 contains 10 residues. Trimming took 8 bases from V and 3 from J, leaving 4 bases between them. The CDR3 sequence is CASPDTEAFF. The covered CDR3 bases are TGTGCCAGCCCGGACACTGAA. Looking up the rest from reference TRBV11-2 and TRBJ1-1 gives the full variable domain: EAGVAQSPRYKIIEKRQSVAFWCNPISGHATLYWYQQILGQGPKLLIQFQNNGVVDDSQLPKDRFSAERLKGVDSTLKIQPAKLEDSAVYLCASPDTEAFFGQGTRLTVV.

The CDR3 bases that were read are TGCAGTGCTTGGGGGGCTAGCGGGGCGGATGAG. Translating it yields CSAWGASGADE. The entire CDR3 protein reads CSAWGASGADEQFF. The gene calls are TRBV20-1 and TRBJ2-1; 9 bases align to TRBD2. The read gets to within 3 residues of the CDR3 end, and the germline J gene fills in the rest. The CDR3 has 14 residues. Germline CDR1 reads DFQATT; CDR2 reads SNEGSKA (reference sequence). Trimming took 5 bases from V and 8 from J; bases not matched to a gene: 10.

With respect to this clone: From the germline J gene comes the end of the CDR3, since the read stops 3 residues before it. The chain employs TRBV10-3 and TRBJ1-5, with D possibly TRBD1 on 5 matching bases. The length of the CDR3 is 13 residues. Germline lookup yields CDR1 ENHRY and CDR2 SYGVKD. V lost 6 bases and J 4 bases, leaving 10 bases between the germline ends. This CDR3 reads CAISPGSNQPQHF. The CDR3 DNA, read in part, is TGTGCCATCAGCCCAGGGAGTAATCAGCCC.

In the case of this clone: Read sequence stops 3 residues before the CDR3 end, and the germline J gene provides the missing end. The chain carries TRBV5-4 and TRBJ1-2; D perhaps matches TRBD1 (5 bases). Trimming took 1 base from V and 4 from J, leaving 8 bases between them. CDR1 is SGHNT, CDR2 YYREEE, per germline (reference sequence). This CDR3 is 13 amino acids long. CDR3: CASSLPGSYGYTF. Partial CDR3 DNA: TGTGCCAGCAGCTTGCCAGGGAGCTATGGC. The whole variable domain, filled in from reference TRBV5-4 and TRBJ1-2, reads ETGVTQSPTHLIKTRGQQVTLRCSSQSGHNTVSWYQQALGQGPQFIFQYYREEENGRGNFPPRFSGLQFPNYSSELNVNALELDDSALYLCASSLPGSYGYTFGSGTRLTVV.

About this clone: From the germline J gene comes the end of the CDR3, since the read stops 3 residues before it. The genes are TRBV11-2 and TRBJ2-3, with D tentatively TRBD2 (5 bases). The CDR3 consists of 12 residues. CDR1 is SGHAT and CDR2 is FQNNGV in the germline V gene. The chain's CDR3 is CASSPDFTTQYF. The CDR3 bases that were read are TGTGCCAGCAGCCCGGACTTTACCACG.

Concerning this clone itself: The read falls 3 residues short of the CDR3 end, and the missing part is taken from the germline J gene. The chain carries TRBV11-2 and TRBJ1-1; D remains unclear. The CDR3 length is 14 residues. CDR1 and CDR2 (germline): SGHAT, FQNNGV. Trimming took 6 bases from V and 1 from J, leaving 12 bases between them. The CDR3 loop is CASSLMSRNTEAFF. Incomplete CDR3 DNA: TGTGCCAGCAGTTTGATGTCCAGGAACACTGAA.

Details on this clone: A junction boundary mismatches the germline segment, possibly from a read error. Read coverage stops 3 residues before the CDR3 terminus; the germline J gene supplies the remainder. The rearrangement uses TRBV7-7 and TRBJ1-2; TRBD1 is a possible D gene (6 bases). The V gene's germline CDR1 is SSHAT and CDR2 FNYEAQ (reference sequence). The CDR3 is made up of 13 amino acids. CDR3 bases read: TGTGCTAGCAGCTTCACAGGGTCCAATGAC. Translation: CASSFTGSND. The entire CDR3 is CASSFTGSNDYTF.

According to its frequency, this clone is medium-sized. The read ends 3 residues before the CDR3 terminus; that terminus is restored from the germline J gene. V usage is TRBV6-2 or TRBV6-3 and J usage is TRBJ1-4, with D uncertain. Trimming removed 7 bases from V and 5 bases from J, with 17 bases in between. Germline V CDR1 and CDR2: MNHEY, SVGEGT. CDR3 size: 15 residues. The CDR3 bases that were read are TGTGCCAGCAACCCTTCCGGGGTCGGAAATGAAAAA. This codes for CASNPSGVGNEK. The CDR3 in full is CASNPSGVGNEKLFF.